The present T cell receptor (beta chain) was sequenced within a study of blood T cell repertoires in COVID-19. Germline V CDR1 and CDR2: SGHDT, YYEEEE. V shed 0 bases and J 8 bases; nucleotides not matched to a gene: 7. There are 14 residues in the CDR3. TCRdb's table, derived via immunoSEQ multiplex PCR, lists solely in-frame clones and lacks some. Among a few hundred thousand clones listed, 80% to 95% were seen once. Sequenced material: PBMCs or T cells enriched from blood (not recorded which). This clonotype originated in a woman between 40 and 55 years old who had been exposed to COVID-19. V usage is TRBV5-6 and J usage is TRBJ1-2, with 7 bases matching TRBD1. The CDR3 DNA reads as TGTGCCAGCAGCTTGGGGCTGACAGGGCAGGGCTACACCTTC. Translation: CASSLGLTGQGYTF.